This T cell receptor (beta chain) stems from a study of response to subunit inactivated influenza vaccine. Study-wide points: Each seasonal influenza vaccination recruits few new T cells, the authors suggested.

CDR3 length: 13 amino acids. J was trimmed by 4 bases and V by 9 bases; bases with no gene match: 7. Germline lookup yields CDR1 KGHDR and CDR2 SFDVKD. TCRdb re-derived calls from the RT-PCR reads in MiXCR, one entry per CDR3 protein. This repertoire shows 500,000 or so distinct CDR3 sequences, roughly 9.7% found once; its top ten account for about 12%. The sample holds a few counts of this clonotype. Antigen: not known. The sample consisted of PBMCs from blood, taken 35 to 45 days after vaccination. The origin of this receptor is a middle-aged man who received an inactivated influenza vaccine. J is TRBJ1-1 and V is TRBV24-1, with 7 positions matching TRBD1. The chain's CDR3 is CATVDRRSTEAFF. The CDR3 DNA is TGTGCCACCGTGGACAGGAGGAGCACTGAAGCTTTCTTT.